Reported below is one T cell receptor beta chain. No cognate antigen has been identified for it. Nothing much larger sits one base from this clone, and base qualities are not available. The library was obtained by the immunoSEQ multiplex PCR assay. For the multiplex PCR, a mixture combining 60 forward primers for TCR Vbeta segments and 13 reverse primers for TCR Jbeta segments was used. The CDR3 region of rearranged TCR beta genes was amplified from genomic DNA by a multiplex PCR assay. Amplified TCR beta libraries were sequenced as 87-base-pair reads on the Illumina HiSeq System. The paper's processing steps were these. Across the 700 or so repertoires, a later analysis counted approximately 83 million unique TCR beta chains, roughly 11 million of which were shared by at least two donors. A nearest-neighbor algorithm error-corrected the raw reads and collapsed the reads into unique sequences, merging closely related sequences to remove PCR and sequencing errors. CDR3 sequences were aligned to IMGT reference sequences to assign V, D and J gene segments. Each retained sequence needed at least a six-nucleotide match to both a V gene segment and a J gene segment. A rearrangement was called productive if the CDR3 had no stop codons and remained in frame with V and J, and every other rearrangement was called non-productive. CDR3 was defined by IMGT convention, running from the second conserved V-encoded cysteine to the conserved J-encoded phenylalanine. In an earlier analysis of 587 of the donors, sequences lacking an unambiguous match to a single V gene segment were excluded. An earlier analysis of fewer than 750 of the donors classified V segments as functional when productive rearrangements were above 56.7% and as segregating when the standard deviation between donors was above 5%. A statistical classification framework was built for diagnosing cytomegalovirus status from the catalog of TCR beta chain sequences. A later analysis assigned V and J genes by comparing TCR nucleotide sequences with IMGT/GENE-DB human TR gene sequences. A later analysis assigned CDR3 sequences and most-parsimonious VDJ recombination scenarios with the TCRdist pipeline. In a later analysis, each TCR beta chain was defined by its CDR3 amino acid sequence together with its V-gene family, and reads without a unique V-gene family were excluded. As a way to deal with suspected cross-contamination and a sequencing artifact, a later analysis dropped 450 to 700 nucleotide sequences that were highly shared and had low generation probability. In a later analysis, a clonal expansion index was calculated for each public chain from normalized within-repertoire ranks of inferred template counts. In a later analysis, generation probabilities were computed with a VDJ recombination model fitted to out-of-frame rearrangements, and the resulting probabilities were checked against IGoR. In a later analysis, hypergeometric tests were used to score TCR-TCR, TCR-HLA and TCR-CMV co-occurrence, with a repertoire-size bias correction applied to TCR pairs. False discovery rates were estimated in a later analysis by permuting HLA or CMV assignments 20 times. In a later analysis, co-occurring TCRs were grouped using DBSCAN, and TCRdist sequence similarity was added for clustering within HLA-allele-positive subsets. Repertoires with fewer than 30,000 or more than 120,000 public chains were left out of co-occurrence clustering, as were about five repertoires with anomalous nucleotide sharing. TCRdb provides this immuneACCESS table in a form limited to in-frame rearrangements. Some clones are lacking; in checked studies, under half of them reflect an unresolved V gene, and why the rest are absent is not known. V and J calls and clone size come straight from that table; D and trimming were deduced from the DNA. Here the sample has about 93,000 clones; under 90% occur a single time. The ten biggest clones cover approximately 3.9% of the sample.

The cohort consisted of approximately 670 healthy bone marrow donors. At the time of sampling, every cohort member was nominally healthy, though immune exposures that went unrecorded were likely present. The donor was CMV seronegative and was included in the group of around 320 seronegative cohort members. Every donor gave a peripheral blood sample, and the peripheral blood mononuclear cells from that sample were used for TCR beta sequencing. The Qiagen DNeasy Blood Extraction Kit was used to extract genomic DNA from the blood cell samples. This entry is derived from a study of cytomegalovirus exposure and HLA in healthy donors (dated by TCRdb to the late 2010s). For context, the study as a whole: An earlier analysis of 587 of the donors reported about 280 Gb of sequence data and approximately 120 million unique TCR beta sequences obtained from roughly 170 million T cells. Approximately 300 gigabases of sequencing data and roughly 81 million unique TCR sequences made up an early release that covered under 750 HLA-typed donors. Among the roughly 430 genotyped donors, roughly 80% belonged to the genetic ancestry cluster associated with self-reported Caucasian donors. The study aimed to test whether cataloging public T cell receptors could reveal signatures of past pathogen exposure. Using immunosequencing, the study profiled T cell repertoires from fewer than 700 subjects and related those repertoires to cytomegalovirus serostatus. In addition to the first cohort of around 670 subjects, a separate validation cohort of some 120 different subjects was used. To predict cytomegalovirus infection status, the study brought together high-throughput TCR immunosequencing, statistical association of individual TCRs with disease status, and machine learning. A later analysis re-analyzed previously published TCR beta repertoires from 550 to 700 donors and added high-resolution HLA genotyping to study TCR occurrence patterns. Rather than drawing on any new phenotypic data, the later analysis identified candidate immune exposures from TCR beta sequences and the way those sequences occurred across donors. In an earlier analysis of a few hundred of the donors, high-throughput TCR beta sequencing was used to judge whether each TCR beta V gene segment behaved as functional or pseudogenic. Donor age, sex, ethnicity and CMV serostatus were collected together with the repertoire data. In a later genetic analysis, genome-wide SNP genotypes for about three fifths of the roughly 670 donors were used, and that subset was treated as a discovery cohort. All discovery cohort repertoires had been generated on a single sequencing platform. Both class I and class II loci were covered by HLA typing, at four-digit resolution. Typing coverage varied by locus: roughly 629-630 donors for A, B, C, DRB1 and DQB1; more than 500 for DQA1; over 600 for DPA1; approximately 470 for DPB1. About five DR-DQ haplotypes were handled as single units for association and clustering because linkage in the cohort was strong. Among around 400 genotyped donors of the cohort, an average of around 240,000 unique TCR beta nucleotide sequences was sequenced per donor, of which approximately 18% were non-productive.

The germline ends are 6 bases apart after V is trimmed by 0 bases and J by 0 bases. The germline V gene yields SGHRS for CDR1 and YFSETQ for CDR2. The CDR3 contains 14 residues, cysteine and phenylalanine counted. Only the CDR3 portion is preserved as DNA: 42 bases, with reading frame beginning at the first base. Broader findings and caveats from the paper: A later analysis found that TCR association rates varied across HLA loci, with DRB1 alleles showing the most associated TCRs and HLA-C alleles the fewest. Correlated functional status among segregating V segments might be attributable to linkage disequilibrium, but an unknown experimental factor could not be ruled out. Specific HLA alleles were associated with roughly 16,000 TCR beta sequences at a false discovery rate of 0.05 in a later analysis. In a later analysis, HLA-associated TCR beta chains were found to be more clonally expanded and to have lower generation probabilities than equally common non-associated chains. Because the 87-base-pair reads could not distinguish some IMGT-functional V segments, including TRBV6-2 and TRBV6-3, those segments were excluded. In a later analysis, most CMV-associated TCR beta chains were found to appear HLA-restricted, with HLA associations seemingly driven largely by CMV exposure. In a later analysis, several top co-occurrence clusters were reported to appear linked to parvovirus B19, influenza, CMV and Epstein-Barr virus. A cluster of highly shared sequence variants was judged likely to be a technical artifact of the sequencing pipeline. In vitro tests confirmed that a few of the cytomegalovirus-associated TCR beta chains recognize cytomegalovirus antigens. An association between a missense DCLRE1C variant and V-gene and J-gene trimming of TCR beta chains was found in a later genetic analysis and replicated in an independent cohort. The earlier analysis of around 600 of the donors excluded around 17 rarely observed V segments, including chromosome 9 orphons, because counts were too low. An earlier analysis of around 600 of the donors showed that most TCR beta V segments appeared in productive rearrangements either about 90% or about 30% of the time, which broadly matched IMGT annotations. Only TCR beta chains were sequenced in this cohort, and the absence of alpha or paired-chain data limited detectable features. Roughly uniform sequencing depth across donors was assumed in presence/absence analyses, although this assumption may not hold. The authors suggested that the approach could potentially be extended to other disease states and immunological phenotypes. A further reported finding was that TCR beta sequences accurately predicted the HLA-A and HLA-B alleles for most subjects in the first cohort. The classifier was reported to diagnose cytomegalovirus status with high specificity and sensitivity in both the original cohort and the validation cohort. The study listed 164 TCR beta chains as associated with cytomegalovirus. Assigning TCR associations to individual alleles was difficult when HLA alleles, especially DR and DQ, strongly co-occurred. Across donors, most TCR sequences were observed very rarely, whereas some public TCRs were present in many individuals. For the cohort, immune exposure information was limited to CMV serostatus. Because HLA typing was missing for some donors at each locus, association tests included only the typed subset. In a later genetic analysis, fewer N-insertions in productive TCRs were reported among donors in an Asian-associated ancestry cluster than the approximately 670-donor mean.

The sequence joins TRBV5-1 to TRBJ1-1; the D segment cannot be called with confidence. The receptor was isolated from a man aged 50 or older in good health and CMV-seronegative. The sample was PBMCs. The CDR3 reads CASSLGAVNTEAFF. The sequenced DNA: TGCGCCAGCAGCTTGGGGGCTGTGAACACTGAAGCTTTCTTT.